The 11 T cell receptor beta chains below all came from one sample that was sequenced in a study of CD8+CD57+ T cells in acquired aplastic anemia. Genomic DNA constituted the template upon which TCR beta VDJ and CDR3 profiling was performed. TCRdb analysed the reads with MiXCR anew, one entry per CDR3 protein. Among over 150,000 distinct CDR3 sequences listed, around 45% were seen once. The sequencing sample was made of sorted CD4+, CD8+, or CD8+CD57+ T cells (not recorded which) from PBMCs. These TCRs come from a human donor in good health.

This clonotype was observed at least ten times. V usage is TRBV6-1 and J usage is TRBJ1-1, with a tentative D call TRBD1 (6 bases). CDR3 length: 15 amino acids. Germline V gene data show CDR1 as MNHNS and CDR2 as SASEGT. Trimming shortened V by 6 bases and J by 2 bases, and 16 bases separated the two germline ends. The CDR3 DNA reads as TGTGCCAGCAGGACCCCGGCAGGGGAAAACACTGAAGCTTTCTTT. Translation gives CASRTPAGENTEAFF.

This chain links TRBV28 with TRBJ2-7, with D unresolved. V was clipped by 6 bases and J by 7 bases, with 13 bases between them. The CDR3 contains 12 residues. Germline values: CDR1 MDHEN, CDR2 SYDVKM. In DNA, the CDR3 is TGTGCCAGCAGACCCCATGGCTTTGAGCAGTACTTC. This sequence encodes CASRPHGFEQYF.

This clonotype was seen once. The genes are TRBV2 and TRBJ1-2; no reliable D call. CDR1 is SNHLY and CDR2 is FYNNEI in the germline V gene. This CDR3 contains 13 residues. The ends were cut back, 1 base at V and 12 bases at J, with 15 bases in the middle. CDR3 sequence (DNA): TGTGCCAGCAGTGAAGGATCCCGGCAGACGAACACCTTC. This sequence encodes CASSEGSRQTNTF.

This clonotype was seen a few times. The chain links TRBV12-3 or TRBV12-4 to TRBJ1-6; weak D call: TRBD1 (5 bases). This CDR3 has 14 amino acids. V was shortened by 1 base and J by 8 bases, with 9 bases between the two germline ends. CDR3 loop: CASSLGQGDSPLHF. CDR3 sequence (DNA): TGTGCCAGCAGTTTAGGTCAGGGAGATTCACCCCTCCACTTT.

V is TRBV2 and J is TRBJ2-3, with D possibly TRBD2 on 6 matching bases. Per the germline V gene, CDR1 is SNHLY and CDR2 is FYNNEI. V was clipped by 7 bases and J by 4 bases, with 18 bases between them. CDR3 length: 15 residues. The CDR3 bases are TGTGCCAGCAAGGAGTGGCGGTCGGGAGCAGATACGCAGTATTTT. The encoded protein is CASKEWRSGADTQYF.

This clonotype was observed many times. V is TRBV9 and J is TRBJ1-2; possible D gene TRBD1, 6 bases. This CDR3 spans 13 amino acids. Trimming shortened V by 0 bases and J by 8 bases, and 11 bases separated the two germline ends. Germline CDR1 is SGDLS and CDR2 is YYNGEE. As DNA, the CDR3 is TGTGCCAGCAGCGTAGATGAGGGGGAGGGCTACACCTTC. It is translated as CASSVDEGEGYTF. Together with reference TRBV9 and TRBJ1-2, the CDR3 gives the full variable domain: DSGVTQTPKHLITATGQRVTLRCSPRSGDLSVYWYQQSLDQGLQFLIQYYNGEERAKGNILERFSAQQFPDLHSELNLSSLELGDSALYFCASSVDEGEGYTFGSGTRLTVV.

J is TRBJ1-1 and V is TRBV24-1; tentatively, D is TRBD1 (5 bases). From germline, CDR1 is KGHDR and CDR2 SFDVKD. Trimming cost V 5 bases and J 1 base, with 7 bases left between them. The length of the CDR3 is 13 residues. The CDR3 protein is CATSVGQNTEAFF. In DNA form, the CDR3 reads TGTGCCACCAGTGTCGGACAGAACACTGAAGCTTTCTTT.

This clonotype was detected only once. This could be a read error, since a much larger clone is one nucleotide away. This likely comes from a read error, as the CDR3 has no conserved phenylalanine or tryptophan at its end. The CDR3, as DNA: TGTGCCAGCAGTGAAGCTAATCCGCTCGATGAGCAGTTCTCC. This gives the protein CASSEANPLDEQFS. The chain combines TRBV6-1 with TRBJ2-1; D ambiguous. Trimming took off 0 bases at V and 8 bases at J, with 11 bases between the two ends. This CDR3 is 14 amino acids long. Per germline, CDR1 MNHNS and CDR2 SASEGT.

The rearrangement uses TRBV6-1 and TRBJ2-3; a possible D gene is TRBD1 (5 bases). This CDR3 is built from 12 residues. The V and J ends lost 11 bases and 2 bases respectively, with 11 bases between them. Germline V lookup: CDR1 MNHNS, CDR2 SASEGT. The CDR3 DNA is TGTGCCGGGGCGCTCTTCACAGATACGCAGTATTTT. Residues: CAGALFTDTQYF.

This clonotype was found many times. The chain has TRBV20-1 and TRBJ1-3; D is uncertain. The CDR3 has 16 amino acids. Trimming removed 6 bases at V and 0 bases at J, with 18 bases between. Germline CDR1 and CDR2: DFQATT and SNEGSKA (reference sequence). CDR3 nucleotide sequence: TGCAGTGCCGAGAGTGGGGTACTTCCCTCTGGAAACACCATATATTTT. The encoded protein is CSAESGVLPSGNTIYF.

A word on this clonotype: A read error may be the cause here, since a much bigger clone is one base away. The chain has TRBV19 and TRBJ2-2; 7 bases are a match to TRBD1. The CDR3 sequence is 14 residues long. From germline, CDR1 is LNHDA and CDR2 SQIVND (reference sequence). CDR3 in DNA: TGTGCCAGTAGTACGGCAGGGGGTAACGGGGAGCTGCTTTTT. This gives the protein CASSTAGGNGELLF.